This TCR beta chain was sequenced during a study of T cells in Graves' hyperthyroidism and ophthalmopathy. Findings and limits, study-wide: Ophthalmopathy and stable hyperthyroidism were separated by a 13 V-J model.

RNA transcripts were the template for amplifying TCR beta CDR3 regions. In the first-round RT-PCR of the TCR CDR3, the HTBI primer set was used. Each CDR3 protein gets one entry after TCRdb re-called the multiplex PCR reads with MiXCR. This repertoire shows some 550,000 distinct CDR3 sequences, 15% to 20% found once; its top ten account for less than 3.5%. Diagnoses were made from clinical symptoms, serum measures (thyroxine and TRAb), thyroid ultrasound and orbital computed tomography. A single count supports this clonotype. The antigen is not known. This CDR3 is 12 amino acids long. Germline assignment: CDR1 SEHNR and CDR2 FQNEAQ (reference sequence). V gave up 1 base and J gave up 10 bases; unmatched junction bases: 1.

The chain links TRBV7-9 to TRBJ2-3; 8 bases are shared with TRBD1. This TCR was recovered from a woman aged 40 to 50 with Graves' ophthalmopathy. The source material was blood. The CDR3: CASSLEDRAQYF. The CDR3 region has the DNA TGTGCCAGCAGCTTAGAGGACAGGGCGCAGTATTTT. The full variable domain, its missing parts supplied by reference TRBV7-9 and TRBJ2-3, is DTGVSQNPRHKITKRGQNVTFRCDPISEHNRLYWYRQTLGQGPEFLTYFQNEAQLEKSRLLSDRFSAERPKGSFSTLEIQRTEQGDSAMYLCASSLEDRAQYFGPGTRLTVL.